This TCR beta chain was observed in a study of T cell responses to AZD1222 COVID-19 vaccine. General study findings and limits: Only 5 to 7 AZD1222 recipients were seropositive at baseline. Donors, mostly white British, included more females; clonal diversity was possibly underestimated. Increased Spike-specific TCR breadth and depth were observed after two AZD1222 doses. In all cases, repertoires were sampled only after the peak T cell response.

There are 13 residues in the CDR3. Germline V gives CDR1 LNHDA, CDR2 SQIVND (reference sequence). The V end lost 5 bases, the J end lost 3 bases, and 8 bases lay between the germline ends. This clone was seen once. Its antigen remains unidentified. The table came from immunoSEQ multiplex PCR; TCRdb's copy has only in-frame clones and leaves some out. Of approximately 57,000 clones listed, about 90% are singletons. The sequences come from peripheral blood, collected on day 0 of AZD1222 vaccination. The chain employs TRBV19 and TRBJ1-5; D not resolved. The receptor's source is an adult in good health. The CDR3 here is CASSPGVNQPQHF. CDR3 bases: TGTGCCAGTAGTCCGGGAGTCAATCAGCCCCAGCATTTT. Drawing the rest from reference TRBV19 and TRBJ1-5, the complete variable domain is DGGITQSPKYLFRKEGQNVTLSCEQNLNHDAMYWYRQDPGQGLRLIYYSQIVNDFQKGDIAEGYSVSREKKESFPLTVTSAQKNPTAFYLCASSPGVNQPQHFGDGTRLSIL.